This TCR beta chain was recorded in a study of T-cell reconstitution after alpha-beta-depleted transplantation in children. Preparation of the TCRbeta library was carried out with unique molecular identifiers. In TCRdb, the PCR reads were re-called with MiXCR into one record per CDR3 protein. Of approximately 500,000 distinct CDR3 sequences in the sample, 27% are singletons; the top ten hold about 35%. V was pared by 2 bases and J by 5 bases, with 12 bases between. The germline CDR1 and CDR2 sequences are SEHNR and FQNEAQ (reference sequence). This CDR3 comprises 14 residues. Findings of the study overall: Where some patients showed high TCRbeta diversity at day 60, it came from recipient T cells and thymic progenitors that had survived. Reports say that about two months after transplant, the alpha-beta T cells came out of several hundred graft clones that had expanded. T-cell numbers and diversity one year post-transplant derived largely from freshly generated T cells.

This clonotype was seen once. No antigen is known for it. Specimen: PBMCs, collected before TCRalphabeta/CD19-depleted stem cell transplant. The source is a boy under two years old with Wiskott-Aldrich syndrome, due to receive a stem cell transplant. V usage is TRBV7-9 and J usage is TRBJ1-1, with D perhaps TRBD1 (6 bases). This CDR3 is CASSLRGAWTEAFF. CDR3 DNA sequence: TGTGCCAGCAGCTTACGGGGGGCTTGGACTGAAGCTTTCTTT.